The entry below describes one T cell receptor beta chain. A TCRbeta library incorporating unique molecular identifiers was prepared. TCRdb itself ran the PCR reads through MiXCR, one entry per CDR3 protein. The data contain roughly 500,000 distinct CDR3 sequences, around 20% of them singletons. V lost 5 bases and J 1 base, leaving 17 bases between the germline ends. The CDR3 totals 16 residues. CDR1 and CDR2 (germline): SGHTA, FQGTGA. This record belongs to a study of T-cell reconstitution after alpha-beta-depleted transplantation in children. V usage is TRBV7-3 and J usage is TRBJ1-1, with a possible D match to TRBD1 (5 bases). The material sequenced was PBMCs from the stem cell graft donor, taken from the stem cell graft. The sequence came from a human donor who donated a stem cell graft to a child with acute lymphoblastic leukemia. CDR3 DNA: TGTGCCAGCAGCCTCCGGGCAGGGAAGGCGAACACTGAAGCTTTCTTT. Encoded protein: CASSLRAGKANTEAFF.